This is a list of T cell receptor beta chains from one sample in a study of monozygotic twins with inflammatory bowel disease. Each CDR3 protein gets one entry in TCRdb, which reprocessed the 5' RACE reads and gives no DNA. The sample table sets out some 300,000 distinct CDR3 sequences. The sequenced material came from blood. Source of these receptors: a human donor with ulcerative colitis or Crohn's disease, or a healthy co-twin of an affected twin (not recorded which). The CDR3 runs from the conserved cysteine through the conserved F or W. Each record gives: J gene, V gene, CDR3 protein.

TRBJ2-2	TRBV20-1	CSAGGGRGPGELFF
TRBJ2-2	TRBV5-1	CASSLRESTGELFF
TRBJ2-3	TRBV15	CATRPDTDTQYF
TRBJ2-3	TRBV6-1	CASTVLSTDTQYF
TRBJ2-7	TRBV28	CASSPDRLNMDEQYF
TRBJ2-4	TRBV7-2	CASSRLQGASKNIQYF
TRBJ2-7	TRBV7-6	CASSPQVGLGEQYF
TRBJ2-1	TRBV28	CASSQPGPNEQFF
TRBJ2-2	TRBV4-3	CASSPNGTGNTGELFF
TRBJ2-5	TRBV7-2	CASSLGGGKRETQYF
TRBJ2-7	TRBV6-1	CASSPTGTPYEQYF
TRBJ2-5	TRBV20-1	CSAREGTISETQYF
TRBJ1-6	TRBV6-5	CASSYSIQRSPLHF